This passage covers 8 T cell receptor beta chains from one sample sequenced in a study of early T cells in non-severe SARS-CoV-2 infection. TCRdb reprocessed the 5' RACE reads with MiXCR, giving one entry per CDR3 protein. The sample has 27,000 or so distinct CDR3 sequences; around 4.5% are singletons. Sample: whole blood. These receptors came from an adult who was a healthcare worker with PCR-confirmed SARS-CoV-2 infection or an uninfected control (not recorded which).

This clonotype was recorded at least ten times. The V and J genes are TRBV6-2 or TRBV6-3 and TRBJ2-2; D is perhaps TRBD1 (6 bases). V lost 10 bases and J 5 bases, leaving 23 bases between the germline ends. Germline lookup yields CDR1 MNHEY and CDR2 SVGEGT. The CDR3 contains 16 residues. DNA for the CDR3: TGTGCCACCGCACACCCCTCCAGGGGTGAAACCGGGGAGCTGTTTTTT. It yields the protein CATAHPSRGETGELFF.

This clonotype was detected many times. Here the CDR3 reads CAWREPGRTLQETQYF. DNA for the CDR3: TGTGCCTGGAGAGAACCCGGCAGGACCCTCCAAGAGACCCAGTACTTC. The V gene is TRBV30, the J gene TRBJ2-5; D is unresolved. The CDR3 is 16 residues long. Germline V gene lookup returns CDR1 GTSNPN and CDR2 SVGIG (reference sequence). The V and J ends lost 3 bases and 1 base respectively, with 18 bases between them.

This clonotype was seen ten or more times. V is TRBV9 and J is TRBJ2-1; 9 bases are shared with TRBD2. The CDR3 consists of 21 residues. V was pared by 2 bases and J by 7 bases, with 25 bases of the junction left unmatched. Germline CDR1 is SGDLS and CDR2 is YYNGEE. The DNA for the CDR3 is TGTGCCAGCAGCGTTTCAGCAGGTCTAGCGGGACCAAAGGGGTCACGAAATGAGCAGTTCTTC. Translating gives CASSVSAGLAGPKGSRNEQFF.

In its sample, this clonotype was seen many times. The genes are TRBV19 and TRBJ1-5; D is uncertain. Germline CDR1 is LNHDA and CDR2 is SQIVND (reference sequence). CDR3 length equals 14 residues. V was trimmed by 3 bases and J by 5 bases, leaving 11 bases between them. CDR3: CASSMAAWDQPQHF. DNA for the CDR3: TGTGCCAGTAGTATGGCGGCCTGGGATCAGCCCCAGCATTTT.

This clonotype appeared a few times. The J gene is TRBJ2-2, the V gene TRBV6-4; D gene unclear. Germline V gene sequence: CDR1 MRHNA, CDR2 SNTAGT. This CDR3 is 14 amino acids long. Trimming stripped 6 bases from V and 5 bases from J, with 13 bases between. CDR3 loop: CASSVTGKTGELFF. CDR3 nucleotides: TGTGCCAGCAGCGTCACTGGGAAAACCGGGGAGCTGTTTTTT.

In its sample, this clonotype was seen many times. The chain's CDR3 is CSASPMVSEKNTIYF. The CDR3 DNA reads TGCAGTGCTTCCCCTATGGTTTCTGAGAAAAACACCATATATTTT. This chain joins TRBV20-1 and TRBJ1-3; D not certain. The CDR3 runs to 15 residues. The V end lost 5 bases, the J end lost 6 bases, and 20 bases lay between the germline ends. Germline values: CDR1 DFQATT, CDR2 SNEGSKA (reference sequence).

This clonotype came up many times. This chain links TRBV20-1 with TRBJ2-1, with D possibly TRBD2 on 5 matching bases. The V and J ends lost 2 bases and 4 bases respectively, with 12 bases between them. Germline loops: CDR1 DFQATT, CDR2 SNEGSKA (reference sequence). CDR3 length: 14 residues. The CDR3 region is CSARSADFYNEQFF. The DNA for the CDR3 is TGCAGTGCTAGATCGGCGGACTTTTACAATGAGCAGTTCTTC.

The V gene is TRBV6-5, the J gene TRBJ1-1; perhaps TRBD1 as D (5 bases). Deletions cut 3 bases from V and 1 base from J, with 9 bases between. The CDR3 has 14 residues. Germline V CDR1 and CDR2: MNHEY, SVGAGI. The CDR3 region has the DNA TGTGCCAGCAGTTATGTAGGGGCGAACACTGAAGCTTTCTTT. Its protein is CASSYVGANTEAFF.